This paragraph covers one T cell receptor beta chain sequence. Antigen specificity is unknown. Method: immunoSEQ multiplex PCR; TCRdb's copy keeps in-frame clones and lacks some. The sample lists millions of clones, roughly 91% seen once, with about 1.5% in the top ten. This CDR3 contains 16 residues. Germline assignment: CDR1 MDHEN and CDR2 SYDVKM. J gave up 0 bases and V 3 bases, and 3 bases lay outside the gene matches. The naive CD8 population came from CD45RO-negative cells selected for CCR7, without terminally differentiated effector memory CD45RA+ cells. The data were obtained in a study of shared clonotypes between healthy human individuals. Study-level points and caveats: Though the depth was large, rarefaction showed that sorted-subset sequencing was incomplete.

The source is a man between 18 and 29 years old in good health. Some clones in this sample may be carry-over from other donors' samples. The sequenced sample consisted of naive CD8+ T cells from PBMCs. The rearrangement links TRBV28 to TRBJ2-1; TRBD2 agrees at 9 bases. CDR3 sequence (DNA): TGTGCCAGCAGTTTCCGACTAGCGGACTCCTACAATGAGCAGTTCTTC. It specifies CASSFRLADSYNEQFF.